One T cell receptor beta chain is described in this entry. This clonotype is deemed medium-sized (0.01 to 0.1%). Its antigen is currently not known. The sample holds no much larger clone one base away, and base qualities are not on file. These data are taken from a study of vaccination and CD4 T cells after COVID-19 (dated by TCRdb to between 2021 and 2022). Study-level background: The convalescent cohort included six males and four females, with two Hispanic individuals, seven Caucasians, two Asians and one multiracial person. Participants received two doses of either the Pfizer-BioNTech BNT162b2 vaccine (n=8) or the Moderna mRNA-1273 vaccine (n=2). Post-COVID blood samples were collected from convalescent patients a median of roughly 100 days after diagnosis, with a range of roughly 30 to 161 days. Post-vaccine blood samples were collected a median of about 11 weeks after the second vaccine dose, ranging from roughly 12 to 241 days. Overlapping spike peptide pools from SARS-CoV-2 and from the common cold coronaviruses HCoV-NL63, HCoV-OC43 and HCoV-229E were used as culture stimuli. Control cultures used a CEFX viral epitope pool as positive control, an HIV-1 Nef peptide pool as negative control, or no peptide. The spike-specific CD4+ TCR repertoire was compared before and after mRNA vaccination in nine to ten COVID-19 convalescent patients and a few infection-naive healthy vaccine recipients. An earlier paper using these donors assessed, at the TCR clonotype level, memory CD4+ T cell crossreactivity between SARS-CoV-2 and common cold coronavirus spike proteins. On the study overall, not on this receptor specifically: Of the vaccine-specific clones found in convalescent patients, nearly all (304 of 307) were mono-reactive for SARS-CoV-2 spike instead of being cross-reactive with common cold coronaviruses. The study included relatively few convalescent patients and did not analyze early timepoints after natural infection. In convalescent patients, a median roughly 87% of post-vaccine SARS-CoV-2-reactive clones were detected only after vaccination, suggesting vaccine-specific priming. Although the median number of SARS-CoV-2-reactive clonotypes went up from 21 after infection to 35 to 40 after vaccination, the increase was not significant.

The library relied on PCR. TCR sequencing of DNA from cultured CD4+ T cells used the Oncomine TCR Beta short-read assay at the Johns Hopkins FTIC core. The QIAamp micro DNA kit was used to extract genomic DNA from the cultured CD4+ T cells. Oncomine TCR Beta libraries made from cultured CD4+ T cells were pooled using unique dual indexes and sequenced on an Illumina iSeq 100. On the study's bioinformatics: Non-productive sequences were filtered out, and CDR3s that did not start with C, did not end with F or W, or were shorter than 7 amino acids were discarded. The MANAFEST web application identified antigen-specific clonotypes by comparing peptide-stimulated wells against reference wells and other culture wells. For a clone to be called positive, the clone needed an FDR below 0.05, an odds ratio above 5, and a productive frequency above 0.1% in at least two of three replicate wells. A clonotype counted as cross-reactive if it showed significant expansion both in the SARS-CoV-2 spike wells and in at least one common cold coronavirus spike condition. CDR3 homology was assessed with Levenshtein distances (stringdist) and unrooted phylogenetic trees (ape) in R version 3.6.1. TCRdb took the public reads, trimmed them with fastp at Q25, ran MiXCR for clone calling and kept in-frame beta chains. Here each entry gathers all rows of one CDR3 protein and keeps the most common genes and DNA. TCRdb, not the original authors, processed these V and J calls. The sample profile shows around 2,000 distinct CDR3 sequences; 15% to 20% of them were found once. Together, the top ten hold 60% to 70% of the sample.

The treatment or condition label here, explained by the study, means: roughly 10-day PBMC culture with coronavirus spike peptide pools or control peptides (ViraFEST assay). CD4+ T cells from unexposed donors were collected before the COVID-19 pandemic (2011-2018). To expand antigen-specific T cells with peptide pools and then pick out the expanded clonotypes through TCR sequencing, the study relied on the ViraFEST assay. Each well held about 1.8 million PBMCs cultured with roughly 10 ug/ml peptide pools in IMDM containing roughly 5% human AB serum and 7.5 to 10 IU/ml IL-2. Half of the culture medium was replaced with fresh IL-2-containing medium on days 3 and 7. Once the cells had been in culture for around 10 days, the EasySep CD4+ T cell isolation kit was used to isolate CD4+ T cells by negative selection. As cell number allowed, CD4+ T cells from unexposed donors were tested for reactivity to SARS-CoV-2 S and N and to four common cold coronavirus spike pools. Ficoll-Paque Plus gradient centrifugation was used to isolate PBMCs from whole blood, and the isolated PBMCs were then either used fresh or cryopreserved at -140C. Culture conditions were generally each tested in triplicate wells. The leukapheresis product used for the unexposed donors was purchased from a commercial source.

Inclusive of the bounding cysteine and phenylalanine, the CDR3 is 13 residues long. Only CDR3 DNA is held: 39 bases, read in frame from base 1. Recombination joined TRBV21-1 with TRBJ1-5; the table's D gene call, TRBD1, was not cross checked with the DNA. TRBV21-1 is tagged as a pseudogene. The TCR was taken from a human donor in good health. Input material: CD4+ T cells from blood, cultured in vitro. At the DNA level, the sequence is TGTGCCAGCCGGGACAGGGCAAATCAGCCCCAGCATTTT. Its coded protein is CASRDRANQPQHF.